The T cell receptor beta chain described here comes from a study of Ad26.COV2.S vaccination and SARS-CoV-2 variants. Study overall: Donor allocation was to the COV1001 Ad26.COV2.S trial arm. Points from the study as a whole: The authors reported substantial breadth in spike-specific CD8+ and CD4+ T cell responses after vaccination. Those who received the vaccine showed greater spike-specific TCR breadth than those given placebo.

This CDR3 is 12 amino acids long. V was shortened by 3 bases and J by 11 bases, with 13 bases between the two germline ends. Germline lookup yields CDR1 LGHDT and CDR2 YNNKEL (reference sequence). Treatment indicated: 15 to 20 received Ad26.COV2.S at low or high dose, single or two shots; 5 received placebo; per-sample allocation not given. Specimens were obtained on day 63 following the first vaccine or placebo injection. Ad26.COV2.S expressed prefusion-stabilized spike from the original Wuhan strain. TCRdb's copy holds only in-frame clones and misses some; the assay was immunoSEQ multiplex PCR. In the table there are some 320,000 clones, just under 85% of which are singletons. This clone was detected only once. Its specificity is unknown.

This sequence joins TRBV3-1 (or the pseudogene TRBV3-2) and TRBJ1-1, with a possible D match to TRBD1 (6 bases). The sequenced sample was peripheral blood, obtained in a trial of Ad26.COV2.S vaccine versus placebo. This TCR was recovered from a person between 18 and 65 years old who received the Ad26.COV2.S COVID-19 vaccine or a placebo. CDR3 loop: CASSQLQGTAFF. For the CDR3, the DNA is TGTGCCAGCAGCCAGTTACAGGGCACGGCTTTCTTT.